Below are 32 T cell receptor beta chains sequenced from a single sample in a study of cytomegalovirus exposure and HLA in healthy donors (dated by TCRdb to 2016 to 2017). Library generation was performed with the immunoSEQ multiplex PCR assay. For the multiplex PCR, a mixture combining 60 forward primers for TCR Vbeta segments and 13 reverse primers for TCR Jbeta segments was used. Held by TCRdb, this immuneACCESS table contains in-frame sequences only and omits some clones. Under half of the omission traces to an unresolved V gene where checked; the cause of the rest is unknown. The sample yields roughly 110,000 clones; around 85% were counted once. Under 4% of the sample is held by the ten biggest clonotypes. Material: PBMCs. The receptors derive from a man between 60 and 75 years old in good health and CMV-seronegative.

A word on this clone: Germline and junction disagree at one end, which may indicate a read error. This sequence joins TRBV6-1 and TRBJ1-2, with D maybe TRBD1 (5 bases). Germline lookup yields CDR1 MNHNS and CDR2 SASEGT. The CDR3 has 12 amino acids. The CDR3 loop reads CASSEARRGFTF. The DNA for the CDR3 is TGTGCCAGCAGTGAAGCGCGAAGGGGCTTCACCTTC.

This chain connects TRBV5-1 to TRBJ1-1; D unclear. V lost 4 bases and J lost 0, with 13 bases in between. CDR1 SGHRS and CDR2 YFSETQ come from the germline V gene. The CDR3 loop spans 15 amino acids. CDR3 coding DNA: TGCGCCAGCAGCGGATCCGGGAGAATGAACACTGAAGCTTTCTTT. It yields the protein CASSGSGRMNTEAFF.

CDR3: CAWKGEVGTSGSYEQYF. The CDR3 coding sequence is TGTGCCTGGAAAGGTGAGGTCGGGACTAGCGGCTCCTACGAGCAGTACTTC. V and J are TRBV30 and TRBJ2-7, with TRBD2 identical over 11 bases. Germline CDR1 GTSNPN, CDR2 SVGIG (reference sequence). CDR3 length equals 17 residues. With 4 bases clipped from V and 0 bases from J, the junction kept 11 bases outside the gene matches.

About this clone itself: No conserved phenylalanine or tryptophan is present at the end of the CDR3, so a read error is the likely explanation. This chain connects TRBV9 to TRBJ1-1; possibly TRBD1 for D (6 bases). Per germline, CDR1 SGDLS and CDR2 YYNGEE. Trimming pared 3 bases from V and 3 bases from J, leaving 15 bases between. CDR3 length equals 15 residues. This chain's CDR3 is CASSDHTGTYTEAFS. DNA of the CDR3: TGTGCCAGCAGCGACCACACCGGGACATACACTGAAGCTTTCTCT.

V usage is TRBV7-8 and J usage is TRBJ1-2; perhaps TRBD1 as D (5 bases). Between the trimmed V and J ends, which lost 1 base and 0 bases, there was a span of 6 bases. From germline, CDR1 is SGHVS and CDR2 FQNEAQ. The length of the CDR3 is 14 residues. The CDR3 DNA reads TGTGCCAGCAGCTTAGGACAGTCTAACTATGGCTACACCTTC. Amino acids: CASSLGQSNYGYTF.

This clone has only a few counts. Other DNA sequences in this specimen translate into the identical CDR3. This sequence joins TRBV28 and TRBJ1-5; 8 nucleotides align to TRBD1. Trimming took 6 bases from V and 2 from J; bases not matched to a gene: 3. Germline V gene data show CDR1 as MDHEN and CDR2 as SYDVKM. The length of the CDR3 is 14 residues. CDR3 sequence reads: CASSLTGGNQPQHF. CDR3 nucleotide sequence: TGTGCCAGCAGCCTGACAGGGGGCAATCAGCCCCAGCATTTT.

The chain recombines TRBV4-2 with TRBJ2-1, with D hard to call. Trimming pared 1 base from V and 9 bases from J, leaving 7 bases between. CDR1 LGHNA and CDR2 YNFKEQ come from the germline V gene. The CDR3 loop spans 12 amino acids. The CDR3 nucleotides are TGTGCCAGCAGCCAAGTTTCGGGTGAGCAGTTCTTC. It translates to CASSQVSGEQFF.

V and J are TRBV13 and TRBJ2-7; maybe TRBD1 (6 bases). CDR1 PRHDT and CDR2 FYEKMQ come from the germline V gene (reference sequence). CDR3 length: 12 amino acids. V shed 8 bases and J shed 2 bases, with 10 bases lying between them. The CDR3 bases are TGTGCCAGCGGCAACAGGGCCTACGAGCAGTACTTC. Translation: CASGNRAYEQYF.

This chain links TRBV5-6 with TRBJ2-3; D is possibly TRBD2 (7 bases). Germline-derived CDR1 and CDR2 are SGHDT and YYEEEE. The CDR3 is 16 residues long. The V end was cut by 1 base, the J end by 2 bases, with 14 bases between. CDR3 loop: CASSLRGGGYTDTQYF. CDR3 DNA sequence: TGTGCCAGCAGCTTGAGGGGGGGAGGGTACACAGATACGCAGTATTTT.

This chain uses TRBV7-6 with TRBJ2-5, with 13 nucleotides matching TRBD2. This CDR3 is built from 16 residues. Germline lookup yields CDR1 SGHVS and CDR2 FNYEAQ. V shed 5 bases and J 7 bases; nucleotides not matched to a gene: 10. The CDR3 here is CASSPTGTSGKGTQYF. The DNA of the CDR3 is TGTGCCAGCAGCCCCACCGGGACTAGCGGGAAAGGGACCCAGTACTTC.

This chain connects TRBV7-7 to TRBJ2-5; D gene ambiguous. Trimming cost V 1 base and J 5 bases, with 8 bases left between them. Germline CDR1 reads SSHAT; CDR2 reads FNYEAQ (reference sequence). The CDR3 is 13 residues long. CDR3 sequence (DNA): TGTGCCAGCAGCTTAGATTCATTCGAGACCCAGTACTTC. This translates into CASSLDSFETQYF.

This sequence joins TRBV6-5 and TRBJ1-1, with D possibly matching TRBD1 (6 bases). There are 15 residues in the CDR3. In germline, CDR1 is MNHEY, CDR2 SVGAGI. V lost 0 bases and J lost 1, with 9 bases in between. CDR3 in DNA: TGTGCCAGCAGTTACTCGACAGGCAGGAACACTGAAGCTTTCTTT. This encodes CASSYSTGRNTEAFF.

This chain links TRBV7-9 with TRBJ1-1; D possibly corresponds to TRBD1 (6 bases). This CDR3 is 17 amino acids long. Trimming removed 5 bases at V and 6 bases at J, with 25 bases between. Germline V gene sequence: CDR1 SEHNR, CDR2 FQNEAQ (reference sequence). The CDR3 loop is CASSQRAGGPAGAEAFF. Here the CDR3 DNA reads TGTGCCAGCAGCCAAAGAGCGGGGGGCCCTGCGGGGGCTGAAGCTTTCTTT.

This clone has only one observation. Given the absence of the conserved phenylalanine or tryptophan at the CDR3 end, a read error is likely. The DNA is omitted, as the CDR3 cannot be located on it reliably, and the CDR3 follows TCRdb's listing. The chain combines TRBV2 with TRBJ2-7; the tabulated D call, TRBD1, remains unverified against the DNA. In germline, CDR1 is SNHLY, CDR2 FYNNEI. 12 amino acids form the CDR3, both terminal residues included. CDR3: CASGEETGRGRL.

The rearrangement links TRBV7-2 to TRBJ1-4; D uncertain. Per germline, CDR1 SGHTA and CDR2 FQGNSA. With 4 bases removed from V and 8 bases from J, the gap between germline ends came to 14 bases. This CDR3 comprises 14 residues. CDR3 in amino acids: CASSSRDIQEKLFF. The CDR3 DNA sequence: TGTGCCAGCAGCTCGCGAGACATCCAAGAAAAACTGTTTTTT.

About this clone itself: Compared with germline, one end of the junction differs, possibly owing to a read error. This sequence joins TRBV30 and TRBJ2-7, with a possible D match to TRBD1 (6 bases). This CDR3 region has 13 residues. Germline V gene data show CDR1 as GTSNPN and CDR2 as SVGIG (reference sequence). This chain's CDR3 is CAWSGDTAYEGHF. Written as DNA, the CDR3 is TGTGCCTGGAGTGGGGACACTGCCTACGAGGGGCACTTC. The full variable domain, its missing parts supplied by reference TRBV30 and TRBJ2-7, is SQTIHQWPATLVQPVGSPLSLECTVEGTSNPNLYWYRQAAGRGLQLLFYSVGIGQISSEVPQNLSASRPQDRQFILSSKKLLLSDSGFYLCAWSGDTAYEGHFGPGTRLTVT.

The V gene is TRBV2, the J gene TRBJ2-5; TRBD2 agrees at 7 bases. The CDR3 covers 13 residues. Trimming removed 10 bases from V and 5 bases from J; junction bases left unmatched: 10. Germline V gene sequence: CDR1 SNHLY, CDR2 FYNNEI. The CDR3 spells CATSGTGRETQYF. CDR3 nucleotide sequence: TGTGCCACATCCGGGACCGGGAGGGAGACCCAGTACTTC.

The V call is TRBV5-4, the J call TRBJ1-1; 7 positions agree with TRBD1. CDR1 and CDR2 (germline): SGHNT, YYREEE (reference sequence). This CDR3 has 13 amino acids. After removal of 7 bases from V and 6 bases from J, the junction contained 9 bases not matched to a gene. The CDR3 DNA sequence: TGTGCCAGCCGACAGGGTTCATGGGCTGAAGCTTTCTTT. This sequence encodes CASRQGSWAEAFF. The whole variable domain, remainder taken from reference TRBV5-4 and TRBJ1-1, is ETGVTQSPTHLIKTRGQQVTLRCSSQSGHNTVSWYQQALGQGPQFIFQYYREEENGRGNFPPRFSGLQFPNYSSELNVNALELDDSALYLCASRQGSWAEAFFGQGTRLTVV.

The CDR3 loop is CASSKRGDFTGPKTNYEQYF. As DNA, the CDR3 is TGTGCCAGCAGCAAAAGGGGCGATTTTACAGGCCCTAAAACCAACTACGAGCAGTACTTC. The V call is TRBV21-1, the J call TRBJ2-7; the D segment call TRBD1 is taken from the table without a DNA check. TRBV21-1 represents a pseudogene. This CDR3 contains 20 residues.

The V gene is TRBV5-4, the J gene TRBJ2-5; TRBD2 matches 8 bases. Germline V gives CDR1 SGHNT, CDR2 YYREEE (reference sequence). With V trimmed by 0 bases and J by 5 bases, 9 bases remained unmatched. The CDR3 totals 16 residues. The CDR3 loop is CASSLGLANTMETQYF. DNA of the CDR3: TGTGCCAGCAGCTTGGGACTAGCGAACACTATGGAGACCCAGTACTTC.

This chain links TRBV25-1 with TRBJ1-6; unclear D gene. The CDR3 is 12 residues long. Trimming left V 6 bases short and J 4 bases short, with 4 bases between. Germline V gene lookup returns CDR1 MGHDK and CDR2 SYGVNS. The CDR3 loop is CASRQYNSPLHF. The CDR3 DNA reads TGTGCCAGCAGACAGTATAATTCACCCCTCCACTTT.

The CDR3 region is CAISSTSGEYNEQFF. The CDR3 DNA follows: TGTGCCATCAGTTCTACTAGCGGGGAATACAATGAGCAGTTCTTC. The chain employs TRBV10-3 and TRBJ2-1; 10 bases line up with TRBD2. Germline CDR1 is ENHRY and CDR2 is SYGVKD. This CDR3 has 15 residues. V shed 5 bases, J shed 4 bases, and the junction held 5 bases outside the gene matches.

The chain employs TRBV18 and TRBJ1-2, with TRBD1 as a possible D gene (6 bases). The V gene's germline CDR1 is KGHSH and CDR2 LQKENI. The CDR3 consists of 16 residues. Between the trimmed V and J ends, which lost 0 bases and 4 bases, there was a span of 15 bases. CDR3: CASSPPSNLGGYGYTF. The CDR3 nucleotides read TGTGCCAGCTCACCACCCAGCAACCTAGGGGGCTATGGCTACACCTTC. Together with reference TRBV18 and TRBJ1-2, the CDR3 gives the full variable domain: NAGVMQNPRHLVRRRGQEARLRCSPMKGHSHVYWYRQLPEEGLKFMVYLQKENIIDESGMPKERFSAEFPKEGPSILRIQQVVRGDSAAYFCASSPPSNLGGYGYTFGSGTRLTVV.

The J gene is TRBJ2-1, the V gene TRBV9; TRBD1 aligns across 9 bases. V trimming: 4 bases; J trimming: 2 bases; junction bases outside the gene matches: 7. The germline gives CDR1 SGDLS, CDR2 YYNGEE. CDR3 length: 16 amino acids. The CDR3 coding sequence is TGTGCCAGCAGCAGAAACAGGGGGCCGCCCTACAATGAGCAGTTCTTC. It encodes CASSRNRGPPYNEQFF.

The rearrangement uses TRBV7-2 and TRBJ2-1, with 12 nucleotides matching TRBD2. The germline gives CDR1 SGHTA, CDR2 FQGNSA. V was pared by 6 bases and J by 9 bases, with 12 bases of the junction left unmatched. This CDR3 is built from 16 residues. CDR3 loop: CASSLSSGGAGGEQFF. The DNA for the CDR3 is TGTGCCAGCAGTCTTTCTAGCGGGGGGGCCGGAGGTGAGCAGTTCTTC. Full variable domain (outside the CDR3, taken from reference TRBV7-2 and TRBJ2-1): GAGVSQSPSNKVTEKGKDVELRCDPISGHTALYWYRQSLGQGLEFLIYFQGNSAPDKSGLPSDRFSAERTGGSVSTLTIQRTQQEDSAVYLCASSLSSGGAGGEQFFGPGTRLTVL.

The rearrangement uses TRBV6-6 and TRBJ2-7; 7 bases fit TRBD2. The junction had 3 bases not matched to a gene; V was cut back by 6 bases and J by 1 base. This CDR3 is built from 13 residues. CDR1 is MNHNY and CDR2 is SVGAGI in the germline V gene (reference sequence). CDR3 coding DNA: TGTGCCAGCAGGTCCGGGAGGTCCTACGAGCAGTACGTC. Translating gives CASRSGRSYEQYV.

V gene TRBV30 combines with J gene TRBJ1-3; D might be TRBD1 (6 bases). Germline lookup yields CDR1 GTSNPN and CDR2 SVGIG (reference sequence). The length of the CDR3 is 14 residues. V gave up 0 bases and J gave up 4 bases, with 10 bases separating them. CDR3 coding DNA: TGTGCCTGGAGTGTTCAGGGGCGAGGAAACACCATATATTTT. Protein sequence: CAWSVQGRGNTIYF. Using reference TRBV30 and TRBJ1-3 for the parts outside the CDR3, the full variable domain is SQTIHQWPATLVQPVGSPLSLECTVEGTSNPNLYWYRQAAGRGLQLLFYSVGIGQISSEVPQNLSASRPQDRQFILSSKKLLLSDSGFYLCAWSVQGRGNTIYFGEGSWLTVV.

The DNA of the CDR3 is TGTGCCAGTAGTATTGTGGTGCTATCCGGGGCCAACGTCCTGACTTTC. Translating it yields CASSIVVLSGANVLTF. The V gene is TRBV19, the J gene TRBJ2-6; D gene unclear. The CDR3 is 16 amino acids. V shed 3 bases and J shed 4 bases, with 13 bases lying between them. Germline V gives CDR1 LNHDA, CDR2 SQIVND (reference sequence).

The rearrangement links TRBV6-1 to TRBJ2-7; D ambiguous. V was pared by 6 bases and J by 5 bases, with 14 bases between. Germline assignment: CDR1 MNHNS and CDR2 SASEGT. This CDR3 comprises 13 residues. For the CDR3, the DNA is TGTGCCAGCAGCGCCTCTCAGGCAGACGAGCAGTACGTC. It codes for CASSASQADEQYV.

The chain is built from TRBV5-1 and TRBJ2-5; possible D gene TRBD1, 7 bases. The V gene lost 2 bases and the J gene lost 3 bases, with 14 bases spanning the gap. The CDR3 totals 15 residues. Germline values: CDR1 SGHRS, CDR2 YFSETQ. The CDR3 sequence: CASSLQPRGEETQYF. The DNA for the CDR3 is TGCGCCAGCAGCTTACAACCCAGGGGGGAAGAGACCCAGTACTTC.

The rearrangement joins TRBV30 to TRBJ2-5; TRBD2 agrees at 10 bases. Germline CDR1 is GTSNPN and CDR2 is SVGIG (reference sequence). V lost 1 base and J lost 0; bases outside the gene matches: 5. The CDR3 has 16 amino acids. The CDR3 DNA reads TGTGCCTGGAGTGGAGGTAGCGGGGGGAACCAAGAGACCCAGTACTTC. Protein sequence: CAWSGGSGGNQETQYF.

The chain employs TRBV7-2 and TRBJ1-2; 8 bases are a match to TRBD1. From germline, CDR1 is SGHTA and CDR2 FQGNSA. V shed 6 bases and J 8 bases; nucleotides not matched to a gene: 5. The CDR3 loop spans 12 amino acids. The DNA of the CDR3 is TGTGCCAGCAGTTTCGACAGGGGCGGCTACACCTTC. It specifies CASSFDRGGYTF.